The next 7 T cell receptor beta chains were all read from a single sample in a study of T cell responses to AZD1222 COVID-19 vaccine. Clones were read by immunoSEQ multiplex PCR, and TCRdb kept only the in-frame ones, dropping some. The table includes some 130,000 clones, 70% to 90% detected once. This material consisted of peripheral blood, taken on day 0 of AZD1222 vaccination. The receptor source for this set is an adult in good health.

The chain employs TRBV6-1 and TRBJ1-4; 9 nucleotides match TRBD1. This CDR3 is 15 amino acids long. CDR1 is MNHNS, CDR2 SASEGT, per germline. The V gene end was trimmed by 3 bases and the J gene end by 5 bases; junction bases not matched to a gene: 4. The CDR3 spells CASSDIGTGNEKLFF. CDR3 DNA: TGTGCCAGCAGTGACATAGGGACAGGGAATGAAAAACTGTTTTTT.

This clone was picked up one time. The rearrangement uses TRBV6-5 and TRBJ1-6; 9 bases align to TRBD1. The CDR3 covers 15 residues. Per germline, CDR1 MNHEY and CDR2 SVGAGI. Germline trimming cut 0 bases from V and 9 bases from J; bases unmatched to any gene: 3. CDR3 nucleotide sequence: TGTGCCAGCAGTTACTCGACAGGGGGTACTTCACCCCTCCACTTT. Translation gives CASSYSTGGTSPLHF.

The chain is built from TRBV11-2 and TRBJ1-2; 8 nucleotides align to TRBD1. Germline V gives CDR1 SGHAT, CDR2 FQNNGV. The V segment lost 5 bases and the J segment 6 bases; nucleotides outside the gene matches: 5. The CDR3 is 13 amino acids. As DNA, the CDR3 is TGTGCCAGCAGCCCGCAGGGGGCTGATGGCTACACCTTC. This codes for CASSPQGADGYTF.

V is TRBV28 and J is TRBJ1-5; D gene unclear. V was clipped by 4 bases and J by 0 bases, with 13 bases between them. Per the germline V gene, CDR1 is MDHEN and CDR2 is SYDVKM. This CDR3 has 16 residues. The CDR3 loop reads CASSYGSIVSNQPQHF. The CDR3, as DNA: TGTGCCAGCAGTTATGGCAGTATAGTTAGCAATCAGCCCCAGCATTTT.

J is TRBJ1-2 and V is TRBV27; D unresolved. Trimming took 7 bases from V and 7 from J, leaving 13 bases between them. The CDR3 is 12 amino acids. Germline loops: CDR1 MNHEY, CDR2 SMNVEV (reference sequence). CDR3 in amino acids: CASKLGGGGYTF. CDR3 in DNA: TGTGCCAGCAAGTTGGGTGGAGGTGGCTACACCTTC.

This chain links TRBV28 with TRBJ2-7, with TRBD1 identical over 8 bases. Germline V gene sequence: CDR1 MDHEN, CDR2 SYDVKM. Losses at the gene ends were 4 bases for V and 6 bases for J; bases not matched to a gene: 11. The CDR3 is made up of 15 amino acids. The CDR3 DNA follows: TGTGCCAGCAGTTGGCCTCCGGGACAGGCGGCCGAGCAGTACTTC. Amino acids: CASSWPPGQAAEQYF.

The CDR3 nucleotides read TGTGCCAGCTGGGGTTTAGCGGTCGGAGAGACCCAGTACTTC. Translation: CASWGLAVGETQYF. This chain links TRBV27 with TRBJ2-5; D may be TRBD2 (6 bases). CDR1 is MNHEY, CDR2 SMNVEV, per germline (reference sequence). The CDR3 is 14 amino acids. The V end was cut by 8 bases, the J end by 4 bases, with 17 bases between.